The T cell receptor (beta chain) described here comes from a study of T cells in Graves' hyperthyroidism and ophthalmopathy. Regarding the study as a whole: Model output signaled ophthalmopathy a median around 6.9 months ahead of onset.

A remark on this clonotype: Its antigen is still unknown.

Template material for amplifying TCR beta CDR3 regions consisted of RNA transcripts. HTBI primers were used for first-round RT-PCR of the TCR CDR3. TCRdb reprocessed the multiplex PCR reads with MiXCR, giving one entry per CDR3 protein. The sample holds under 550,000 distinct CDR3 sequences, just under 20% seen once. Looked up from germline, CDR1 is LGHNA and CDR2 is YSLEER. The CDR3 runs to 15 residues. Trimming took off 0 bases at V and 2 bases at J, with 9 bases between the two ends. At least 3 on the Clinical Activity Score was recorded for ophthalmopathy patients, who also had NOSPECS grade at least 4 and duration under 3 months.

The clonotype comes from a man between 35 and 55 years old with Graves' ophthalmopathy. The sample taken for sequencing was blood. This chain joins TRBV4-3 and TRBJ2-3; tentatively, D is TRBD2 (6 bases). Written as DNA, the CDR3 is TGCGCCAGCAGCCAAGAGGTACTAGCCACAGATACGCAGTATTTT. This translates into CASSQEVLATDTQYF.